Below, 11 T cell receptor beta chains from the same sample are listed, as sequenced in a study of blood T cells in healthy people across ages. For the second PCR, which ran for roughly 6 to 12 cycles, a sample-barcoded 5' primer and a J-beta primer mix were used. TCRdb processed the 5' RACE reads anew with MiXCR; each CDR3 protein has one entry. This repertoire shows about 1 million distinct CDR3 sequences, 40% to 55% found once; its top ten account for approximately 19%. The sample consisted of blood. These receptors were taken from an older woman in good health.

The rearrangement links TRBV20-1 to TRBJ1-4; D perhaps matches TRBD1 (6 bases). Trimming stripped 5 bases from V and 3 bases from J, with 16 bases between. There are 15 residues in the CDR3. The germline V gene has CDR1 DFQATT and CDR2 SNEGSKA (reference sequence). DNA of the CDR3: TGCAGTGCTGGATCCCCAGGGGCACCTAATGAAAAACTGTTTTTT. Encoded protein: CSAGSPGAPNEKLFF.

V usage is TRBV14 and J usage is TRBJ2-3; either TRBD1 or TRBD2 may fit D (5 bases each). The CDR3 has 15 residues. V was cut by 4 bases and J by 0 bases, with 11 bases left in between. Germline CDR1 reads SGHDN; CDR2 reads FVKESK. CDR3 amino acids: CASSLYRDSTDTQYF. In DNA, the CDR3 is TGTGCCAGCAGCCTATACCGGGACAGCACAGATACGCAGTATTTT. Based on the CDR3 plus reference TRBV14 and TRBJ2-3, the full variable domain is EAGVTQFPSHSVIEKGQTVTLRCDPISGHDNLYWYRRVMGKEIKFLLHFVKESKQDESGMPNNRFLAERTGGTYSTLKVQPAELEDSGVYFCASSLYRDSTDTQYFGPGTRLTVL.

The V call is TRBV3-1, the J call TRBJ2-4; tentatively, D is TRBD1 (6 bases). Germline lookup yields CDR1 LGHDT and CDR2 YNNKEL (reference sequence). V lost 4 bases and J 13 bases, leaving 20 bases between the germline ends. The CDR3 covers 14 residues. CDR3 DNA: TGTGCCAGCAGCCCCCCTGGACAGCCTAGACCCCAGTACTTC. This translates into CASSPPGQPRPQYF.

The chain couples TRBV11-2 to TRBJ1-4, with D possibly being TRBD1 (5 bases). V was clipped by 0 bases and J by 7 bases, with 9 bases between them. This CDR3 region has 14 residues. The V gene's germline CDR1 is SGHAT and CDR2 FQNNGV. The CDR3 reads CASSLDRGTEKLFF. The CDR3 bases are TGTGCCAGCAGCTTAGATCGAGGGACTGAAAAACTGTTTTTT. Supplemented by reference TRBV11-2 and TRBJ1-4, the full variable domain reads EAGVAQSPRYKIIEKRQSVAFWCNPISGHATLYWYQQILGQGPKLLIQFQNNGVVDDSQLPKDRFSAERLKGVDSTLKIQPAKLEDSAVYLCASSLDRGTEKLFFGSGTQLSVL.

Notes on this clonotype: A read error may produce the germline difference seen at one junction end. The V and J genes are TRBV3-1 and TRBJ2-6; D assignment may be TRBD1 or TRBD2 (5 bases each). This CDR3 region has 17 residues. Germline V gene lookup returns CDR1 LGHDT and CDR2 YNNKEL (reference sequence). The DNA for the CDR3 is TGTGTCAGCAGCCAAGAGGGACCCGGCTCTGGGGCCAACGTCCTGACTTTC. Protein: CVSSQEGPGSGANVLTF. Using reference TRBV3-1 and TRBJ2-6 for the parts outside the CDR3, the full variable domain is DTAVSQTPKYLVTQMGNDKSIKCEQNLGHDTMYWYKQDSKKFLKIMFSYNNKELIINETVPNRFSPKSPDKAHLNLHINSLELGDSAVYFCVSSQEGPGSGANVLTFGAGSRLTVL.

Only a few counts were recorded for this clonotype. The chain links TRBV7-6 to TRBJ2-5; unclear D gene. Germline CDR1 reads SGHVS; CDR2 reads FNYEAQ. The CDR3 consists of 14 residues. The germline V and J ends were trimmed by 5 bases and 9 bases, with 19 bases remaining between them. CDR3 nucleotides: TGTGCCAGCAGCGCGGACCTTCTCAAATTGGCCCAGTACTTC. Protein: CASSADLLKLAQYF.

In its sample, this clonotype was seen a few times. This chain uses TRBV7-2 with TRBJ2-7; weak D call: TRBD1 (5 bases). The assigned J gene may be wrong: the sequence end matches TRBJ2-5 better. This CDR3 has 14 amino acids. Germline loops: CDR1 SGHTA, CDR2 FQGNSA. In DNA, the CDR3 is TGTGCCAGCAGCTTACGGCAGGGCCTAGGGACCCAGTACTTC. It yields the protein CASSLRQGLGTQYF.

This clonotype was recorded a few times. The chain employs TRBV6-1 and TRBJ2-5; the D gene is possibly TRBD2 (5 bases). This CDR3 comprises 16 residues. Germline CDR1 and CDR2: MNHNS and SASEGT. The V end was cut by 1 base, the J end by 2 bases, with 14 bases between. CDR3 in amino acids: CASSEGGSRGQETQYF. The CDR3 DNA follows: TGTGCCAGCAGTGAAGGGGGTAGTCGGGGACAAGAGACCCAGTACTTC.

This clonotype was seen just once. The J gene is TRBJ1-2, the V gene TRBV7-9; D gene uncertain. Per germline, CDR1 SEHNR and CDR2 FQNEAQ (reference sequence). The CDR3 consists of 13 residues. V shed 5 bases and J shed 3 bases, with 10 bases lying between them. Written as DNA, the CDR3 is TGTGCCAGCAGCCACACTCTCGACTATGGCTACACCTTC. It specifies CASSHTLDYGYTF. The whole variable domain, remainder taken from reference TRBV7-9 and TRBJ1-2, is DTGVSQNPRHKITKRGQNVTFRCDPISEHNRLYWYRQTLGQGPEFLTYFQNEAQLEKSRLLSDRFSAERPKGSFSTLEIQRTEQGDSAMYLCASSHTLDYGYTFGSGTRLTVV.

The chain has TRBV11-1 and TRBJ1-2, with unresolved D. The germline V gene encodes CDR1 SGHAT and CDR2 FQDESV (reference sequence). V lost 8 bases and J lost 8, with 12 bases in between. This CDR3 is 11 amino acids long. DNA of the CDR3: TGTGCCAGCTCAGGACCGTGGGGCTACACCTTC. Protein product: CASSGPWGYTF.

The table lists this clonotype with a few counts. The chain combines TRBV9 with TRBJ2-3, with 9 bases fitting TRBD1. J was trimmed by 3 bases and V by 3 bases; bases with no gene match: 5. Per germline, CDR1 SGDLS and CDR2 YYNGEE. The CDR3 sequence is 15 residues long. The CDR3 loop is CASSGMTGGTDTQYF. The CDR3 DNA is TGTGCCAGCAGCGGTATGACAGGGGGTACAGATACGCAGTATTTT.